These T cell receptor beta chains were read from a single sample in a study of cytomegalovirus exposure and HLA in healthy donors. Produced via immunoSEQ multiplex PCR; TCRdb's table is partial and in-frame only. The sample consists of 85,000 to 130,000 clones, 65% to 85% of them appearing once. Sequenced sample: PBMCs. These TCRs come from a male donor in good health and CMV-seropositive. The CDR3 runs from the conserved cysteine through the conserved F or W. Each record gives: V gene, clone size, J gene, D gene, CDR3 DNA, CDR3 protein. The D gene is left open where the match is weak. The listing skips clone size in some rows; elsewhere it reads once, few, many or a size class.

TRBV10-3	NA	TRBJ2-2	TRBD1	TGTGCCATCAGAGGGACAGGTTCGAACACCGGGGAGCTGTTTTTT	CAIRGTGSNTGELFF
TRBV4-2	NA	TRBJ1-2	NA	TGTGCCAGCAGCCAAGGAGGAGCAGCTTATGGCTACACCTTC	CASSQGGAAYGYTF
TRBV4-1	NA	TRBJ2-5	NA	TGCGCCAGCAGCCAAGCAGGGTACGCTTCACAAGAGACCCAGTACTTC	CASSQAGYASQETQYF
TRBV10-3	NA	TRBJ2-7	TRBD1	TGTGCCATCAGTGGGGGACAGGGTGTATACGAGCAGTACTTC	CAISGGQGVYEQYF
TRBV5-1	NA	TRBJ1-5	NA	TGCGCCAGCAGCTTGGAAGGCGGGGAACAGCCCCAGCATTTT	CASSLEGGEQPQHF
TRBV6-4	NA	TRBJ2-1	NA	TGTGCCAGCGTCTCTGGGCTAGCCGGTGAGCAGTTCTTC	CASVSGLAGEQFF
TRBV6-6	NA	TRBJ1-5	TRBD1	TGTGCCAGCAGACCCGGGACAGGGGGCACAAATCAGCCCCAGCATTTT	CASRPGTGGTNQPQHF
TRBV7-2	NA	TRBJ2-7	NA	TGTGCCAGCAGCTTAGCCCCCGTCTACGAGCAGTACTTC	CASSLAPVYEQYF
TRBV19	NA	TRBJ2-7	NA	TGTGCCAGTAGTAACGAGGCCTCCTACGAGCAGTACTTC	CASSNEASYEQYF
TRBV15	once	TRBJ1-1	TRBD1	TGTGCCACCAGCAGAGGGGGGACAGGGAACACTGAAGCTTTCTTT	CATSRGGTGNTEAFF
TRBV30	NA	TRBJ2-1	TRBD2	TGTGCCTGGAGTGAAGGACTAGCTGCCTACAATGAGCAGTTCTTC	CAWSEGLAAYNEQFF
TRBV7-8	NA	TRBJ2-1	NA	TGTGCCAGCAGCTTAGCAACGGGGAAGATCTACAATGAGCAGTTCTTC	CASSLATGKIYNEQFF
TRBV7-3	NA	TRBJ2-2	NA	TGTGCCAGCAGCTTAAGCCAGGGCCCCGTTGGAACCGGGGAGCTGTTTTTT	CASSLSQGPVGTGELFF
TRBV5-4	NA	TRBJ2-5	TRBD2	TGTGCCAGCAGCTTGGGTCGCCAAGCGGGACAAGAGACCCAGTACTTC	CASSLGRQAGQETQYF
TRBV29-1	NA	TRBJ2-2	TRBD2	TGCAGCGCTGATAGCGGGGCTACCACCGGGGAGCTGTTTTTT	CSADSGATTGELFF
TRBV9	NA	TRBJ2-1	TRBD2	TGTGCCAGCAGCGTAGAAATAGCGGGGGGTTCGGAGCAGTTCTTC	CASSVEIAGGSEQFF
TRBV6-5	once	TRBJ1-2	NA	TGTGCCAGCAGTTACTCGGGCGATAACTATGGCTACACCTTC	CASSYSGDNYGYTF
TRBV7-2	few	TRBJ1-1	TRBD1	TGTGCCAGCAGCTCCAGGGGGGACACTGAAGCTTTCTTT	CASSSRGDTEAFF
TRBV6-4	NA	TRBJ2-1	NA	TGTGCCAGCGCTCAGGGGCGATACAATGAGCAGTTCTTC	CASAQGRYNEQFF
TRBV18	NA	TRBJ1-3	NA	TGTGCCAGCTCACCATCGCAGGGGCTCTCTGGAAACACCATATATTTT	CASSPSQGLSGNTIYF
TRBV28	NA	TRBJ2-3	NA	TGTGCCAGCAGTTTCCGAGGGCCCAGTAGCACAGATACGCAGTATTTT	CASSFRGPSSTDTQYF
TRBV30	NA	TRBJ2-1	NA	TGTGCCTGGAATCCAGGGGACTCCTACAATGAGCAGTTCTTC	CAWNPGDSYNEQFF
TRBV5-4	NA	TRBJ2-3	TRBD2	TGTGCCAGCAGCTTCGGGGGGTCGGATACGCAGTATTTT	CASSFGGSDTQYF
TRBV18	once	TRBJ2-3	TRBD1	TGTGCCAGCTCACCAACACAGGGGATTGGGGCAGATACGCAGTATTTT	CASSPTQGIGADTQYF
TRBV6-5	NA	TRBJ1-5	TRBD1	TGTGCCAGCAGTTACGGGGACAGGGGTGATCAGCCCCAGCATTTT	CASSYGDRGDQPQHF
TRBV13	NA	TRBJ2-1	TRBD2	TGTGCCAGCAGCTTAGCTTTGACCGCTGGGCCGGGGGGAAATGAGCAGTTCTTC	CASSLALTAGPGGNEQFF
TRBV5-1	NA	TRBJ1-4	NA	TGCGCCAGCAGCTTGGGACAGAATAATGAAAAACTGTTTTTT	CASSLGQNNEKLFF
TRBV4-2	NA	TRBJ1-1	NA	TGTGCCAGCAGCCAAGACGGACAGAACACTGAAGCTTTCTTT	CASSQDGQNTEAFF
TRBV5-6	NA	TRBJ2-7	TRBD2	TGTGCCAGCAGACGGACCCCGACTAGCGGGGGCCTTTACGAGCAGTACTTC	CASRRTPTSGGLYEQYF
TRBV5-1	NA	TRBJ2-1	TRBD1	TGCGCCAGCGGGACAGATTACAATGAGCAGTTCTTC	CASGTDYNEQFF
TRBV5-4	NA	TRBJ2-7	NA	TGTGCCAGCAGCTTCCGAGGGGGATCCTACGAGCAGTACTTC	CASSFRGGSYEQYF
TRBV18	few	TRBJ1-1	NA	TGTGCCAGCTCGCCTATGACGACCGGGGAGAACACTGAAGCTTTCTTT	CASSPMTTGENTEAFF
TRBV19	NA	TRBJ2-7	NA	TGTGCCAGTAGTACAGGGCTTTCCTACGAGCAGTACTTC	CASSTGLSYEQYF
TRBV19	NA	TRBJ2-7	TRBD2	TGTGCCAGTAGTTTCAGGGCTAGCGGAGCGGCGCGCTCCTACGAGCAGTACTTC	CASSFRASGAARSYEQYF
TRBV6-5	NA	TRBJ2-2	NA	TGTGCCAGCAGTTACTCTTTCGGGAACTCGGCCGGGGAGCTGTTTTTT	CASSYSFGNSAGELFF
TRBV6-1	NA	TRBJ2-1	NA	TGTGCAGCCCTCGGGGGTAGCTCCTACAATGAGCAGTTCTTC	CAALGGSSYNEQFF
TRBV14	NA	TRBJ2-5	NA	TGTGCCAGCAGCCAAGTAAAGGGGCAGTTGGAGACCCAGTACTTC	CASSQVKGQLETQYF
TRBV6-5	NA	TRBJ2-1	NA	TGTGCCAGCAGTTACGGTGTAGCCTACAATGAGCAGTTCTTC	CASSYGVAYNEQFF
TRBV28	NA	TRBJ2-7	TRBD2	TGTGCCAGCAGTTTAGCTTCAGCGGGAAGCTCCTACGAGCAGTACTTC	CASSLASAGSSYEQYF
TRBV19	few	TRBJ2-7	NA	TGTGCCAGTAGTATGCTCCTCAGGGAAGAGCAGTACTTC	CASSMLLREEQYF
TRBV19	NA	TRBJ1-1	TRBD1	TGTGCCAGTAGTACCAGGACAGGGCCTAACACTGAAGCTTTCTTT	CASSTRTGPNTEAFF
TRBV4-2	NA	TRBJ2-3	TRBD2	TGTGCCAGCAGCCAAGAATCTAGCGGGGCCCCAGATACGCAGTATTTT	CASSQESSGAPDTQYF
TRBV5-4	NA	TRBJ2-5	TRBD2	TGTGCCAGCGGTCTAGCGGGAGTCCGAGAGACCCAGTACTTC	CASGLAGVRETQYF
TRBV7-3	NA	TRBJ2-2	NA	TGTGCCAGCAGCTTGTCCTCCACCGGGGAGCTGTTTTTT	CASSLSSTGELFF
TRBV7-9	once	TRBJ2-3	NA	TGTGCCAGCAGCCATAGCGGAGTAATCACAGATACGCAGTATTTT	CASSHSGVITDTQYF
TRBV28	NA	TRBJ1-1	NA	TGTGCCAGCAGACAGGCAGGGGTGAGGACTGAAGCTTTCTTT	CASRQAGVRTEAFF
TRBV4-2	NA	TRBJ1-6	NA	TGTGCCAGCAGCCAGGATCCCGGGGGTAATAATTCACCCCTCCACTTT	CASSQDPGGNNSPLHF
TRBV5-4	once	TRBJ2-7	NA	TGTGCCAGCAGCTTGGACGGCAGGGGGGACTACGAGCAGTACTTC	CASSLDGRGDYEQYF
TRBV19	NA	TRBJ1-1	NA	TGTGCCAGTAGTATAGCAGACAGGAACACTGAAGCTTTCTTT	CASSIADRNTEAFF
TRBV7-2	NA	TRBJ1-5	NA	TGTGCCAGCAGCTCCGGACAGTCCCTTGGCAATCAGCCCCAGCATTTT	CASSSGQSLGNQPQHF
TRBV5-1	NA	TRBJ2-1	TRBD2	TGCGCCAGCAGCATGGGGCCAGCGGGGGGGCCTTACAATGAGCAGTTCTTC	CASSMGPAGGPYNEQFF
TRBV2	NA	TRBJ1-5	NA	TGTGCCAGCACCGACAAGGCGGGCCCCAATCAGCCCCAGCATTTT	CASTDKAGPNQPQHF
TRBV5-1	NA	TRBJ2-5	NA	TGCGCCAGCAGCTTGGCTCCCCTAGAGACCCAGTACTTC	CASSLAPLETQYF
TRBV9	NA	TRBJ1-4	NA	TGTGCCAGCAGCCCTACCGTCCGTAATGAAAAACTGTTTTTT	CASSPTVRNEKLFF